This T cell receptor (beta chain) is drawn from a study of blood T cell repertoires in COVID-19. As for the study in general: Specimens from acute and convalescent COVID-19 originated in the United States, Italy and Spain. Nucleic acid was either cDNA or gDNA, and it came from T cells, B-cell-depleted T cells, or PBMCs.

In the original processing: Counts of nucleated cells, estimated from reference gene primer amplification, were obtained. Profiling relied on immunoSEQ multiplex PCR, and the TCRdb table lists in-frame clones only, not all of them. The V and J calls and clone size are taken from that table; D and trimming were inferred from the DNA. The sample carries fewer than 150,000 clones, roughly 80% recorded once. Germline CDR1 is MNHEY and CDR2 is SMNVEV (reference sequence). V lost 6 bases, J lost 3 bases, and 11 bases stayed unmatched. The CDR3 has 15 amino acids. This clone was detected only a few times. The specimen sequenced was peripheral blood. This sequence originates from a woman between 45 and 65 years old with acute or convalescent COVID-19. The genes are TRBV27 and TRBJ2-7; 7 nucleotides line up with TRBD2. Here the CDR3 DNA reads TGTGCCAGCAGCTCATTAGGGACTATTAACTACGAGCAGTACTTC. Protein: CASSSLGTINYEQYF.